The 23 T cell receptor beta chains below all came from one sample that was sequenced in a study of blood T cell repertoires in COVID-19. Profiling relied on immunoSEQ multiplex PCR, and the TCRdb table lists in-frame clones only, not all of them. The table lists tens of thousands of clones, under 90% of them singletons, with 12% in the top ten. Sequences were obtained from peripheral blood. These receptors all stem from a human donor in a cohort sampled during active COVID-19.

The chain recombines TRBV10-2 with TRBJ2-7; 11 bases match TRBD2. The CDR3 covers 14 residues. V lost 5 bases, J lost 4 bases, and 4 bases stayed unmatched. Per germline, CDR1 WSHSY and CDR2 SAAADI. The CDR3: CASSWTSGSYEQYF. The CDR3 DNA reads as TGCGCCAGCAGTTGGACTAGCGGGTCTTACGAGCAGTACTTC.

The V gene is TRBV9, the J gene TRBJ2-7; TRBD1 is a possible D gene (6 bases). The CDR3 length is 12 residues. Germline-derived CDR1 and CDR2 are SGDLS and YYNGEE. V lost 5 bases and J 2 bases, leaving 8 bases between the germline ends. The CDR3 DNA follows: TGTGCCAGCAGTGGGGACACCTACGAGCAGTACTTC. Amino acid sequence: CASSGDTYEQYF. Combining the CDR3 with reference TRBV9 and TRBJ2-7 gives the whole variable domain DSGVTQTPKHLITATGQRVTLRCSPRSGDLSVYWYQQSLDQGLQFLIQYYNGEERAKGNILERFSAQQFPDLHSELNLSSLELGDSALYFCASSGDTYEQYFGPGTRLTVT.

The V gene is TRBV4-3, the J gene TRBJ2-3; no clear D gene. The CDR3 loop spans 14 amino acids. Germline V CDR1 and CDR2: LGHNA, YSLEER. V was cut by 2 bases and J by 2 bases, with 8 bases left in between. Here the CDR3 reads CASSQRLATDTQYF. CDR3 sequence (DNA): TGCGCCAGCAGCCAAAGATTAGCCACAGATACGCAGTATTTT.

The chain employs TRBV18 and TRBJ2-5; 8 bases fit TRBD1. The CDR3 spans 14 residues. Trimming at V came to 4 bases and at J to 3 bases, leaving 4 bases not matched to a gene. Germline V gives CDR1 KGHSH, CDR2 LQKENI. The CDR3 is CASSLRTGKETQYF. CDR3 coding DNA: TGTGCCAGCTCACTTCGGACAGGGAAAGAGACCCAGTACTTC.

The chain is built from TRBV12-3 or TRBV12-4 and TRBJ2-7, with D hard to call. The ends were cut back, 1 base at V and 5 bases at J, with 9 bases in the middle. The CDR3 contains 13 residues. In DNA, the CDR3 is TGTGCCAGCAGTTTAGGCAGGCCAAACGAGCAGTACTTC. Protein: CASSLGRPNEQYF.

About this clone itself: One end of the junction varies from germline; a read error may be responsible. The V and J genes are TRBV19 and TRBJ1-3; D uncertain. Germline loops: CDR1 LNHDA, CDR2 SQIVND (reference sequence). The length of the CDR3 is 13 residues. In nucleotides, the CDR3 is TGTGCCAGTAGTATAGGGGTGCGGGCACCGACCGATTTT. It specifies CASSIGVRAPTDF.

The gene calls are TRBV19 and TRBJ2-7, with D uncertain. There are 14 residues in the CDR3. Germline CDR1 LNHDA, CDR2 SQIVND (reference sequence). Trimming left V 1 base short and J 3 bases short, with 10 bases between. DNA of the CDR3: TGTGCCAGTAGTATAGCCAGTCCACGCTACGAGCAGTACTTC. Translated, it gives CASSIASPRYEQYF.

This clone is a singleton in its sample. The rearrangement links TRBV13 to TRBJ2-2; D is perhaps TRBD1 (5 bases). Trimming took off 0 bases at V and 8 bases at J, with 10 bases between the two ends. Per germline, CDR1 PRHDT and CDR2 FYEKMQ (reference sequence). The CDR3 totals 14 residues. The CDR3: CASSLGQGLGELFF. Written as DNA, the CDR3 is TGTGCCAGCAGCTTAGGGCAGGGTCTGGGGGAGCTGTTTTTT.

This clone was found a few times. This chain uses TRBV6-4 with TRBJ2-2; TRBD2 aligns across 9 bases. The CDR3 spans 13 residues. Germline V gives CDR1 MRHNA, CDR2 SNTAGT. With 5 bases clipped from V and 5 bases from J, the junction kept 0 bases outside the gene matches. The CDR3 DNA sequence: TGTGCCAGCAGTACTAGCGGGACCGGGGAGCTGTTTTTT. Protein: CASSTSGTGELFF.

This clone was counted a few times. The V gene is TRBV4-1, the J gene TRBJ2-7, with 7 bases fitting TRBD2. Germline CDR1 reads MGHRA; CDR2 reads YSYEKL. This CDR3 is 16 amino acids long. J was trimmed by 0 bases and V by 0 bases; bases with no gene match: 5. The CDR3 loop is CASSQEERGGSYEQYF. The CDR3 nucleotides are TGCGCCAGCAGCCAAGAAGAGCGGGGAGGCTCCTACGAGCAGTACTTC.

V gene TRBV7-9 combines with J gene TRBJ2-1; D gene ambiguous. V was shortened by 5 bases and J by 7 bases, with 6 bases between the two germline ends. Germline V gene lookup returns CDR1 SEHNR and CDR2 FQNEAQ (reference sequence). The CDR3 has 11 amino acids. The CDR3: CASSGENEQFF. CDR3 bases: TGTGCCAGCAGCGGAGAAAATGAGCAGTTCTTC.

The rearrangement links TRBV4-1 to TRBJ2-7; D possibly corresponds to TRBD2 (6 bases). Germline CDR1 and CDR2: MGHRA and YSYEKL. V was shortened by 0 bases and J by 3 bases, with 12 bases between the two germline ends. This CDR3 contains 15 residues. The chain's CDR3 is CASSQDIGGDYEQYF. For the CDR3, the DNA is TGCGCCAGCAGCCAAGATATTGGCGGGGACTACGAGCAGTACTTC.

CDR3 coding DNA: TGTGCCAGCAGTTACGGACAGGGTTTACACATTCAGTACTTC. Protein: CASSYGQGLHIQYF. The chain has TRBV5-8 and TRBJ2-4; 8 nucleotides match TRBD1. After removal of 5 bases from V and 8 bases from J, the junction contained 9 bases not matched to a gene. CDR1 is SGHTS, CDR2 YDEGEE, per germline. The CDR3 consists of 14 residues. Full variable domain (missing parts from reference TRBV5-8 and TRBJ2-4): EAGVTQSPTHLIKTRGQQATLRCSPISGHTSVYWYQQALGLGLQFLLWYDEGEERNRGNFPPRFSGRQFPNYSSELNVNALELEDSALYLCASSYGQGLHIQYFGAGTRLSVL.

This chain uses TRBV28 with TRBJ1-2, with 11 positions matching TRBD1. Losses at the gene ends were 4 bases for V and 1 base for J; bases not matched to a gene: 11. CDR3 size: 18 residues. Germline V lookup: CDR1 MDHEN, CDR2 SYDVKM. The DNA for the CDR3 is TGTGCCAGCAGTTCACCTGGACAGGGGGCAATGGTTAACTATGGCTACACCTTC. This encodes CASSSPGQGAMVNYGYTF.

The genes are TRBV19 and TRBJ1-5; the D gene is possibly TRBD1 (5 bases). The CDR3 is made up of 14 amino acids. The germline V gene has CDR1 LNHDA and CDR2 SQIVND (reference sequence). V was pared by 8 bases and J by 3 bases, with 14 bases between. The DNA of the CDR3 is TGTGCCAGTCGCAAAAAAGGGGACAATCAGCCCCAGCATTTT. Protein: CASRKKGDNQPQHF.

The chain recombines TRBV5-4 with TRBJ2-7; D is possibly TRBD1 (5 bases). This CDR3 comprises 14 residues. V shed 4 bases and J shed 9 bases, with 20 bases lying between them. The germline V gene encodes CDR1 SGHNT and CDR2 YYREEE (reference sequence). For the CDR3, the DNA is TGTGCCAGCAGCCCCGGCGGACCTGTAAGGGGGCAGTACTTC. It encodes CASSPGGPVRGQYF.

The chain uses TRBV3-1 (or the pseudogene TRBV3-2) and TRBJ2-7, with 7 bases identical to TRBD1. The V segment lost 3 bases and the J segment 3 bases; nucleotides outside the gene matches: 2. Germline V lookup: CDR1 LGHDT, CDR2 YNNKEL (reference sequence). CDR3 length: 13 amino acids. The CDR3 DNA reads as TGTGCCAGCAGCCAGGCAGGGGGCTACGAGCAGTACTTC. This codes for CASSQAGGYEQYF.

This clone was seen only a few times. V gene TRBV6-5 combines with J gene TRBJ1-6, with 8 bases aligning to TRBD1. Trimming at V came to 0 bases and at J to 6 bases, leaving 4 bases not matched to a gene. The CDR3 is 16 residues long. CDR1 and CDR2 (germline): MNHEY, SVGAGI. CDR3 DNA sequence: TGTGCCAGCAGTTACTCGAGGACAGGGCGTAATTCACCCCTCCACTTT. As protein: CASSYSRTGRNSPLHF.

The rearrangement links TRBV28 to TRBJ2-5; TRBD1 matches at 8 bases. Germline V gives CDR1 MDHEN, CDR2 SYDVKM. The CDR3 covers 12 residues. Trimming removed 8 bases from V and 5 bases from J; junction bases left unmatched: 4. The CDR3 DNA reads TGTGCCAGCCAAACAGGGGGGGAGACCCAGTACTTC. It is translated as CASQTGGETQYF. Complete variable domain (other parts from reference TRBV28 and TRBJ2-5): DVKVTQSSRYLVKRTGEKVFLECVQDMDHENMFWYRQDPGLGLRLIYFSYDVKMKEKGDIPEGYSVSREKKERFSLILESASTNQTSMYLCASQTGGETQYFGPGTRLLVL.

The chain combines TRBV18 with TRBJ1-1; D may be TRBD1 (6 bases). The CDR3 runs 16 residues. Per the germline V gene, CDR1 is KGHSH and CDR2 is LQKENI. V was cut by 2 bases and J by 6 bases, with 19 bases left in between. Here the CDR3 DNA reads TGTGCCAGCTCACCAGGGCCAGGGGTTCTACGCGCTGAAGCTTTCTTT. As protein: CASSPGPGVLRAEAFF. The full variable domain, completed using reference TRBV18 and TRBJ1-1, is NAGVMQNPRHLVRRRGQEARLRCSPMKGHSHVYWYRQLPEEGLKFMVYLQKENIIDESGMPKERFSAEFPKEGPSILRIQQVVRGDSAAYFCASSPGPGVLRAEAFFGQGTRLTVV.

This chain links TRBV11-2 with TRBJ2-7, with TRBD1 as a possible D gene (6 bases). This CDR3 spans 16 amino acids. Germline assignment: CDR1 SGHAT and CDR2 FQNNGV. V was clipped by 5 bases and J by 7 bases, with 24 bases between them. The CDR3 bases are TGTGCCAGCAGCCCTGGACCGGGGACAAGGTATTATGAGCAGTACTTC. Its protein is CASSPGPGTRYYEQYF.

This sequence joins TRBV4-2 and TRBJ2-1, with TRBD2 identical over 14 bases. The CDR3 is 17 amino acids. V shed 3 bases and J 8 bases; nucleotides not matched to a gene: 9. The germline V gene encodes CDR1 LGHNA and CDR2 YNFKEQ. The CDR3 DNA reads TGTGCCAGCAGCCAGGGGCACGGGACTAGCGGGAGCGATGAGCAGTTCTTC. It codes for CASSQGHGTSGSDEQFF.

The chain couples TRBV14 to TRBJ1-2; a possible D gene is TRBD1 (5 bases). The CDR3 totals 14 residues. Trimming left V 6 bases short and J 3 bases short, with 14 bases between. In germline, CDR1 is SGHDN, CDR2 FVKESK. The CDR3 protein is CASRPTGPDYGYTF. DNA of the CDR3: TGTGCCAGCAGGCCCACAGGTCCTGACTATGGCTACACCTTC. Full variable domain (rest looked up from reference TRBV14 and TRBJ1-2): EAGVTQFPSHSVIEKGQTVTLRCDPISGHDNLYWYRRVMGKEIKFLLHFVKESKQDESGMPNNRFLAERTGGTYSTLKVQPAELEDSGVYFCASRPTGPDYGYTFGSGTRLTVV.